This T cell receptor beta chain comes out of a study of cytomegalovirus exposure and HLA in healthy donors (dated by TCRdb to 2015 to 2018). Background on the whole study: An earlier analysis of several hundred of the donors reported 250 to 300 Gb of sequence data and 95 million to 130 million unique TCR beta sequences obtained from about 179 million T cells. Approximately 310 gigabases of sequencing data and tens of millions of unique TCR sequences were included in an early release covering 550 to 650 HLA-typed donors. Among the roughly 400 genotyped donors, around 79% belonged to the genetic ancestry cluster associated with self-reported Caucasian donors. The study aimed to test whether cataloging public T cell receptors could reveal signatures of past pathogen exposure. The study used immunosequencing to profile the T cell repertoires of around 600 subjects and linked those repertoires to cytomegalovirus serostatus. In addition to the first cohort of 500 to 850 subjects, a separate validation cohort of 120 different subjects was used. To predict cytomegalovirus infection status, the study brought together high-throughput TCR immunosequencing, statistical association of individual TCRs with disease status, and machine learning. In a later analysis, previously published TCR beta repertoires from 666 donors were re-analyzed and high-resolution HLA genotyping was added so that TCR occurrence patterns could be studied. The later analysis used no new phenotypic data to find candidate immune exposures, relying instead on TCR beta sequences and their occurrence across donors. An earlier analysis of around 580 of the donors used high-throughput TCR beta sequencing to judge whether each TCR beta V gene segment behaved as functional or pseudogenic. Alongside the repertoire data, information on donor age, sex, ethnicity and CMV serostatus was compiled. A later genetic analysis took genome-wide SNP genotypes for about 55% of the roughly 670 donors and used that subset as a discovery cohort. All discovery cohort repertoires had been generated using a single sequencing platform. HLA typing included class I and class II loci at four-digit resolution. The number of donors typed differed by locus, with about 629-630 for A, B, C, DRB1 and DQB1, more than 500 for DQA1, 606 for DPA1, and some 440 for DPB1. Because of strong linkage in the cohort, 5 or 6 DR-DQ haplotypes were treated as single units for association and clustering. Across under 500 genotyped donors of the cohort, an average of about 240,000 unique TCR beta nucleotide sequences per donor were sequenced, and around 19% of those sequences were non-productive.

Library preparation employed the immunoSEQ multiplex PCR assay. For the multiplex PCR, a mixture combining 60 forward primers for TCR Vbeta segments and 13 reverse primers for TCR Jbeta segments was used. The CDR3 region of rearranged TCR beta genes was amplified from genomic DNA by a multiplex PCR assay. The Illumina HiSeq System was used to sequence the amplified TCR beta libraries as 87-base-pair reads. On the study's bioinformatics: A later analysis tallied roughly 76 million unique TCR beta chains across the 666 repertoires, and roughly 11 million of those chains were shared by two or more donors. To remove PCR and sequencing errors, raw reads were error-corrected and collapsed into unique sequences using a nearest-neighbor algorithm that merged closely related sequences. Alignment of CDR3 sequences to IMGT reference sequences was used to assign V, D and J gene segments. Each retained sequence needed at least a six-nucleotide match to both a V gene segment and a J gene segment. Rearrangements were classified as productive when the CDR3 lacked stop codons and remained in frame with V and J, and all other rearrangements were classified as non-productive. Following IMGT convention, CDR3 was defined as the stretch from the second conserved V-encoded cysteine up to the conserved J-encoded phenylalanine. The earlier analysis of 500 to 650 of the donors excluded any sequence lacking an unambiguous match to a single V gene segment. An earlier analysis of 587 of the donors called V segments functional above 56.7% productive rearrangements and segregating when the between-donor standard deviation exceeded 5%. A statistical classification framework was built to diagnose cytomegalovirus status from the catalog of TCR beta chain sequences. In a later analysis, TCR nucleotide sequences were compared against IMGT/GENE-DB human TR gene sequences so that V and J genes could be assigned. The TCRdist pipeline was used in a later analysis to assign CDR3 sequences and most-parsimonious VDJ recombination scenarios. In a later analysis, each TCR beta chain was defined by its CDR3 amino acid sequence together with its V-gene family, and reads lacking a unique V-gene family were excluded. To address suspected cross-contamination and a sequencing artifact, a later analysis removed 450 to 700 highly shared, low-generation-probability nucleotide sequences. In a later analysis, a clonal expansion index was calculated for each public chain from normalized within-repertoire ranks of inferred template counts. In a later analysis, generation probabilities were computed with a VDJ recombination model fitted to out-of-frame rearrangements, and the resulting probabilities were checked against IGoR. In a later analysis, hypergeometric tests were used to score TCR-TCR, TCR-HLA and TCR-CMV co-occurrence, with a repertoire-size bias correction applied to TCR pairs. False discovery rates were estimated in a later analysis by permuting HLA or CMV assignments 20 times. A later analysis grouped co-occurring TCRs with DBSCAN, adding TCRdist sequence similarity when clustering within HLA-allele-positive subsets. Repertoires with fewer than 30,000 or more than 120,000 public chains were left out of co-occurrence clustering, as were roughly five repertoires with anomalous nucleotide sharing. Here the immuneACCESS table is served through TCRdb, limited to in-frame sequences with V and J called. Missing clones are a known gap in these copies; in checked studies unresolved V genes cover under half, and the rest lacks a known reason. D and trimming come from the DNA, and the V and J calls and clone size come from that table. Present in this sample are roughly 180,000 clones, around 74% of which were seen just once. Of the sample, approximately 2.3% is held by the ten largest clones.

The cohort was made up of approximately 670 healthy bone marrow donors. At the time of sampling, all cohort members were nominally healthy, though unrecorded immune exposures were likely present. The donor tested CMV seronegative and was one of the 352 seronegative cohort members. A peripheral blood sample was provided by each donor, and peripheral blood mononuclear cells were used for TCR beta sequencing. Genomic DNA extraction from the blood cell samples was performed with the Qiagen DNeasy Blood Extraction Kit. Overall study outcomes, separate from this receptor: The cohort was sequenced for TCR beta chains only, and without alpha or paired-chain data the features that could be detected were limited. A later analysis reported that several top co-occurrence clusters appeared linked to parvovirus B19, influenza, CMV and Epstein-Barr virus. Seventeen rarely observed V segments, including chromosome 9 orphons, were excluded from the earlier analysis of a few hundred of the donors because counts were too low. A further reported finding was that TCR beta sequences accurately predicted the HLA-A and HLA-B alleles for most subjects in the first cohort. Sequencing depth was assumed to be roughly uniform across donors in the presence/absence analyses, though that assumption may not hold. In a later analysis, the rate of TCR association differed among HLA loci, with DRB1 alleles having the most associated TCRs and HLA-C alleles having the fewest. A cluster of highly shared sequence variants was judged likely to represent a technical artifact of the sequencing pipeline. When HLA alleles, especially DR and DQ, strongly co-occurred, attributing TCR associations to individual alleles was difficult. In a later analysis, HLA-associated TCR beta chains were found to be more clonally expanded and to have lower generation probabilities than equally common non-associated chains. The authors suggested that the approach could potentially be extended to other disease states and immunological phenotypes. Most TCR sequences were seen in very few donors, while some public TCRs were found in many individuals. According to a later genetic analysis, donors in an Asian-associated ancestry cluster had fewer N-insertions in productive TCRs than the approximately 630-donor mean. A later analysis associated 15,000 or so TCR beta sequences with specific HLA alleles at a false discovery rate of 0.05. For the cohort, immune exposure information was limited to CMV serostatus. A later genetic analysis associated a missense DCLRE1C variant with V-gene and J-gene trimming of TCR beta chains, and an independent cohort replicated the association. Because HLA typing was missing for some donors at each locus, association tests included only the typed subset. The classifier was reported to diagnose cytomegalovirus status with high specificity and sensitivity in both the original cohort and the validation cohort. In an earlier analysis of approximately 590 of the donors, most TCR beta V segments were observed in productive rearrangements about 87% or about 30% of the time, broadly matching IMGT annotations. The study gave a list of 150 to 200 TCR beta chains associated with cytomegalovirus. Three of the identified cytomegalovirus-associated TCR beta chains were confirmed in vitro to be specific for cytomegalovirus antigens. Most CMV-associated TCR beta chains appeared to be HLA-restricted in a later analysis, and the HLA associations seemed to be driven largely by CMV exposure. Correlated functional status among segregating V segments might reflect linkage disequilibrium, but an unknown experimental factor could not be ruled out.

Points on this clone: The target of this receptor is not known. No qualities accompany the bases; no much larger clone lies one base away.

This receptor was taken from a female donor in good health and CMV-seronegative. The sequenced sample was PBMCs.

Read as DNA, the sequence is TGCGCCAGCAGCACGGGGACAGGGGGCTTCACGGGCGAGCAGTACTTC. Its amino acids are CASSTGTGGFTGEQYF. The V and J genes are TRBV5-1 and TRBJ2-7; 12 central bases correspond to TRBD1. Via the germline V gene, CDR1 is SGHRS and CDR2 YFSETQ. Measured from the cysteine to the phenylalanine, the CDR3 is 16 residues long. Only CDR3 DNA is held: 48 bases, read in frame from base 1. At the junction V is shortened by 4 bases and J by 6 bases; bases outside the gene matches: 11.